Given below is one T cell receptor beta chain in context. Its binding antigen is unknown. The input lacks base qualities; no much larger clone sits a single base away. These data come from a study of regulatory T cells in long-lasting Graves disease (dated by TCRdb to the early 2020s). Context from the whole study: Persistent Graves' disease was defined as antithyroid drug treatment for over 5 years with persistently positive TSH receptor autoantibodies. Antithyroid drugs had been taken for about 10.3 years on average by persistent Graves' disease patients in the clinical cohort. Peripheral blood TCR sequencing and RNA sequencing compared persistent Graves' disease patients with newly diagnosed Graves' disease patients. The study took place in China and was registered as a clinical trial. A total of approximately 35 samples underwent TCR sequencing: about 13 from persistent and approximately 20 from newly diagnosed Graves' disease patients. The research as a whole found: TRBV28, TRBJ1-2 and TRBJ2-5 were preferentially used in persistent disease, while TRBV20-1 and TRBJ2-1 were favored in newly diagnosed disease. Only the TCR beta chain was sequenced and analyzed. Persistent Graves' disease patients showed lower TCR Shannon entropy and fewer highly expanded clones than newly diagnosed patients, suggesting clonal expansion. More public clonotypes were shared among persistent patients (roughly 2,700) than among newly diagnosed patients (966). As a limitation, the authors acknowledged that the small sample size may reduce accuracy. Only peripheral blood was studied, because thyroid tissue, the primary lesion, was inaccessible.

What the time point label conveys for this sample: persistent/refractory GD, antithyroid drugs over 5 years with positive TRAb. For both TCR sequencing and RNA sequencing, RNA was extracted from PBMCs using TRIzol. The diagnosis of Graves' disease followed American Thyroid Association guidelines. Recruitment of patients was carried out at an endocrinology department in Xi'an, China. Each patient gave approximately 8.8 milliliters of peripheral blood, collected in an EDTA anticoagulant tube. Ficoll Paque Plus density gradient separation was used to isolate PBMCs, and no additional T cell sorting was done. An Agilent 2100 Bioanalyzer and agarose gel were used to check RNA quality, while a NanoDrop 2000 measured RNA concentration. The V end loses 1 base and the J end loses 0 bases, and a stretch of 13 bases separates them. The CDR3, from cysteine to phenylalanine, totals 17 residues. Only the CDR3 part of the read is kept: 51 bases, read in frame from the first base. CDR1 and CDR2 (KGHSH, LQKENI) derive from the germline V gene.

The library was made by multiplex PCR. TCRdb shows the sequencer as Illumina HiSeq 4000. TCR beta libraries were built with iRepertoire HTBI primers and Arm-PCR amplification of CDR3 regions. Before sequencing, the PCR products went through gel purification. The original pipeline was this. A total of fewer than 80 TRBV and some 15 TRBJ segments were identified across samples and were used for gene usage analysis of CDR3 amino acid clonotypes. Filtered high-quality paired reads were merged into contigs using COPE and FqMerger. BLAST was used to align contigs to IMGT TRBV, TRBD and TRBJ reference genes, and CDR3 was defined according to IMGT. Highly expanded clones were defined as clonotypes with a frequency above 0.1%. Shannon entropy was used to measure repertoire diversity, and the Gini coefficient was used to measure V-J evenness. A clonotype was considered public if more than one individual shared it. The public reads were run again by TCRdb, first through fastp at Q25 and then through MiXCR, and only productive beta chains were kept. Each entry merges the rows of one CDR3 protein and shows their most common DNA and genes. TCRdb assigned the V and J calls; the authors' analysis was not used. Here the sample has approximately 470,000 distinct CDR3 sequences; around 21% occur a single time. Clones ranked in the top ten supply 6.5% to 8% of the sample.

Sequencing was performed on peripheral blood mononuclear cells (PBMCs), taken when the disease was refractory, from a patient treated with antithyroid drugs. The receptor was isolated from a female donor with Graves disease. This sequence uses TRBV18 and TRBJ2-1; the D gene assignment is perhaps TRBD1 or TRBD2, with each matching 5 bases. The sequenced DNA: TGTGCCAGCTCACCACGCGCCGGGACGAGCTCCTACAATGAGCAGTTCTTC. This gives the protein CASSPRAGTSSYNEQFF.